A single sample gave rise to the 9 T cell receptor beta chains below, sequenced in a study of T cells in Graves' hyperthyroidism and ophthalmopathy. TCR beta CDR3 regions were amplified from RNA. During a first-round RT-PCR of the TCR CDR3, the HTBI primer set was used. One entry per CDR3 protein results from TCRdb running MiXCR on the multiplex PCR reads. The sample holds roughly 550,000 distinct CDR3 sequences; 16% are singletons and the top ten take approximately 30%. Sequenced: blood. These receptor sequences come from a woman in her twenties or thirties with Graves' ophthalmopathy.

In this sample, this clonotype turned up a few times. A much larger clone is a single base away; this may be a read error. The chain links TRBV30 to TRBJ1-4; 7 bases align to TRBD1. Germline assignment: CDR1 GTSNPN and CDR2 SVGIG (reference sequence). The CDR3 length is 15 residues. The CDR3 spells CAWEGTGTVNGKLFF. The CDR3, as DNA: TGTGCCTGGGAGGGAACCGGGACAGTTAATGGAAAACTGTTTTTT.

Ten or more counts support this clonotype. CDR3 sequence (DNA): TGTGCCAGCAGTTTAGTGGCGGGAGAACACAATGAGCAGTTCTTC. Protein product: CASSLVAGEHNEQFF. The chain employs TRBV12-3 or TRBV12-4 and TRBJ2-1; 7 bases line up with TRBD2. This CDR3 spans 15 amino acids. J gave up 5 bases and V 1 base, and 5 bases lay outside the gene matches.

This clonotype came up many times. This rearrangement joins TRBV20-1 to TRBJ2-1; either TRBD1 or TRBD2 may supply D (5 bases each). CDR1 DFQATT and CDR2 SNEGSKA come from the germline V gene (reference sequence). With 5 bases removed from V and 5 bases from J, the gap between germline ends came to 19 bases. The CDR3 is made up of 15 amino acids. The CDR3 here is CSAEAARDAHNEQFF. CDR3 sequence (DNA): TGCAGTGCTGAGGCGGCCAGGGACGCGCACAATGAGCAGTTCTTC.

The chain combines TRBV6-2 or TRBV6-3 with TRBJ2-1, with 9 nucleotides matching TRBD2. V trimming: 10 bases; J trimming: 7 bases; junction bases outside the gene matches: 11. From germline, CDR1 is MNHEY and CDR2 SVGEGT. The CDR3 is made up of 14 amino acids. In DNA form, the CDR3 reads TGTGCCACCAAAGGCCAGCGGGAGGTTAATGAGCAGTTCTTC. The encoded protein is CATKGQREVNEQFF.

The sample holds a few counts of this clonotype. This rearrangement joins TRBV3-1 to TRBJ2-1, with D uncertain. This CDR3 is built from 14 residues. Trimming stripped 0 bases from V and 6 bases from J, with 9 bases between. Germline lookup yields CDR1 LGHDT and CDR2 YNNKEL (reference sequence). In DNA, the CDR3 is TGTGCCAGCAGCCAAGATCGTCGGCCCAATGAGCAGTTCTTC. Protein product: CASSQDRRPNEQFF.

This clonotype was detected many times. The CDR3 DNA is TGTGCCAACCAAAGCCAAAGGCTGGCAGATACGCAGTATTTT. Protein sequence: CANQSQRLADTQYF. The V gene is TRBV5-5, the J gene TRBJ2-3; the D is unclear. This CDR3 has 14 residues. V lost 9 bases and J lost 4, with 18 bases in between. Germline CDR1 and CDR2: SGHKS and YYEKEE (reference sequence).

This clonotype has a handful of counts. The CDR3 protein is CASSTGEDWNEQYF. The CDR3, as DNA: TGTGCCAGCAGCACCGGGGAAGACTGGAACGAGCAGTACTTC. V usage is TRBV27 and J usage is TRBJ2-7; possible D gene TRBD2, 5 bases. CDR1 is MNHEY and CDR2 is SMNVEV in the germline V gene (reference sequence). Trimming shortened V by 6 bases and J by 5 bases, and 17 bases separated the two germline ends. The CDR3 spans 14 residues.

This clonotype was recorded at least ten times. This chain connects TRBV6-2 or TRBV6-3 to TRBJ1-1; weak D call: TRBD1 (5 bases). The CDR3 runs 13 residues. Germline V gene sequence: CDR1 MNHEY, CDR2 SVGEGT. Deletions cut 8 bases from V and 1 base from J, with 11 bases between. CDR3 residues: CASAGRPNTEAFF. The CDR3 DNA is TGTGCCAGCGCGGGACGGCCGAACACTGAAGCTTTCTTT.

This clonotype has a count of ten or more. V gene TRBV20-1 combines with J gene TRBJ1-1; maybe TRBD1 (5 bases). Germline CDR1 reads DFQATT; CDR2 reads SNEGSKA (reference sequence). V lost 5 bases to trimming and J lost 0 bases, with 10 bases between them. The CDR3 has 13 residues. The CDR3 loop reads CSARRQLNTEAFF. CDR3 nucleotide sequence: TGCAGTGCTCGCAGACAGCTGAACACTGAAGCTTTCTTT.